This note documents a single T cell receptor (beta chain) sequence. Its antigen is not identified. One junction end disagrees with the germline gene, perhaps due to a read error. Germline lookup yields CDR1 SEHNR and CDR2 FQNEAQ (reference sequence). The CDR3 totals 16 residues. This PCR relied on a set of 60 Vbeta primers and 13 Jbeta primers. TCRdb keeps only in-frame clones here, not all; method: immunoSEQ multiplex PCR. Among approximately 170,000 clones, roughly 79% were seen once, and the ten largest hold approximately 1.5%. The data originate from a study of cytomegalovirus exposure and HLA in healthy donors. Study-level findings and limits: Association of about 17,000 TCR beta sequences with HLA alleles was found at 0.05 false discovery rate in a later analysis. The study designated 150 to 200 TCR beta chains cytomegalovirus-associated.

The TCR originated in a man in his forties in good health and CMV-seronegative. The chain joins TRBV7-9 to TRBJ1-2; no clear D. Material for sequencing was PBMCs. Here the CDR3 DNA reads TGTTCCAGCAGCCCACTGAGGGAAAGGGCTAACTATGGCTACACCTTC. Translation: CSSSPLRERANYGYTF.